Listed here are 19 T cell receptor beta chains from one sample, sequenced in a study of blood T cells in healthy people across ages. A second about 7 to 11 cycle PCR used barcoded and J-beta primers. TCRdb fed the 5' RACE reads into MiXCR, producing one record per CDR3 protein. The sample carries about 1.1 million distinct CDR3 sequences, roughly two fifths recorded once. The sample was blood. These receptors all come from a young man in good health.

This rearrangement joins TRBV27 to TRBJ1-5; possible D gene TRBD1, 6 bases. Germline loops: CDR1 MNHEY, CDR2 SMNVEV (reference sequence). CDR3 length: 14 amino acids. V was pared by 2 bases and J by 7 bases, with 12 bases between. CDR3 in DNA: TGTGCCAGCAGTTTACGGCAGGGGACGCAGCCCCAGCATTTT. This gives the protein CASSLRQGTQPQHF.

This clonotype was observed a few times. This chain uses TRBV9 with TRBJ1-2; D gene unclear. V was clipped by 1 base and J by 3 bases, with 7 bases between them. Germline values: CDR1 SGDLS, CDR2 YYNGEE. The CDR3 covers 13 residues. CDR3: CASSVSWDYGYTF. In DNA, the CDR3 is TGTGCCAGCAGCGTAAGTTGGGACTATGGCTACACCTTC.

The sample holds a few counts of this clonotype. The rearrangement links TRBV12-3 or TRBV12-4 to TRBJ1-1, with 7 bases identical to TRBD1. V gave up 5 bases and J gave up 4 bases; unmatched junction bases: 4. The CDR3 totals 13 residues. CDR3 coding DNA: TGTGCCAGCAGTGCAGGGGGAAGCACTGAAGCTTTCTTT. This sequence encodes CASSAGGSTEAFF.

This clonotype was seen a handful of times. This chain links TRBV20-1 with TRBJ2-3, with D possibly being TRBD2 (6 bases). The CDR3 has 14 residues. V was trimmed by 3 bases and J by 3 bases, leaving 13 bases between them. Germline CDR1 and CDR2: DFQATT and SNEGSKA (reference sequence). Here the CDR3 DNA reads TGCAGTGCTAGTAGGAGGGCGATGACAGATACGCAGTATTTT. It encodes CSASRRAMTDTQYF.

The chain is built from TRBV29-1 and TRBJ2-1, with TRBD2 matching 11 bases. The J call may be faulty, since TRBJ2-7 better matches the DNA end. CDR3 size: 15 residues. The germline V gene has CDR1 SQVTM and CDR2 ANQGSEA. The CDR3 loop reads CSAASGGRSYNEQYF. As DNA, the CDR3 is TGCAGCGCAGCTAGCGGGGGGCGCTCCTACAATGAGCAGTACTTC.

This clonotype was seen more than once but under ten times. The V and J genes are TRBV20-1 and TRBJ1-1; tentative D call: TRBD1 (5 bases). Germline CDR1 DFQATT, CDR2 SNEGSKA (reference sequence). The CDR3 extends over 16 amino acids. V was shortened by 5 bases and J by 1 base, with 20 bases between the two germline ends. In nucleotides, the CDR3 is TGCAGTGCTGGCGGGGCGACACCAACCTCGAACACTGAAGCTTTCTTT. It translates to CSAGGATPTSNTEAFF.

V is TRBV28 and J is TRBJ1-2; D is uncertain. Germline V gene sequence: CDR1 MDHEN, CDR2 SYDVKM. The CDR3 is made up of 15 amino acids. V was trimmed by 5 bases and J by 8 bases, leaving 21 bases between them. CDR3 sequence (DNA): TGTGCCAGCAGTACACCATCCGGGCCTCCGGGGGGCTACACCTTC. As protein: CASSTPSGPPGGYTF.

This sequence joins TRBV7-2 and TRBJ2-5; D gene ambiguous. The CDR3 loop spans 14 amino acids. The germline V gene has CDR1 SGHTA and CDR2 FQGNSA. V was trimmed by 5 bases and J by 11 bases, leaving 21 bases between them. CDR3 bases: TGTGCCAGCAGCCCGACCACCGGATCGGATGAGCAGTACTTC. Protein: CASSPTTGSDEQYF.

With regard to this clonotype: One junction end does not reproduce the germline sequence, and a read error may be involved. CDR3 coding DNA: TGTGCCGGCAGCTTAGGACTAGCAGAAAACACCGGGGAGCTGTTTTTT. Protein: CAGSLGLAENTGELFF. The genes are TRBV11-2 and TRBJ2-2, with 8 bases identical to TRBD2. The CDR3 is 16 residues long. Germline values: CDR1 SGHAT, CDR2 FQNNGV.

The chain couples TRBV4-2 to TRBJ2-1, with 9 bases that match TRBD2. Germline CDR1 is LGHNA and CDR2 is YNFKEQ. The CDR3 consists of 16 residues. With 6 bases clipped from V and 2 bases from J, the junction kept 8 bases outside the gene matches. CDR3 in DNA: TGTGCCAGCAGGGATCTAGCGGGGATCACCTACAATGAGCAGTTCTTC. As protein: CASRDLAGITYNEQFF.

The chain recombines TRBV7-2 with TRBJ2-1; 9 positions match TRBD1. J gave up 8 bases and V 2 bases, and 7 bases lay outside the gene matches. Germline V lookup: CDR1 SGHTA, CDR2 FQGNSA. The CDR3 consists of 15 residues. CDR3 amino acids: CASSLSATGGYEQFF. DNA for the CDR3: TGTGCCAGCAGCTTATCGGCGACAGGGGGGTATGAGCAGTTCTTC.

The chain combines TRBV7-3 with TRBJ2-7, with D perhaps matching TRBD2 (6 bases). CDR1 and CDR2 from the germline V gene are SGHTA and FQGTGA. V dropped 1 base and J dropped 0 bases, with 13 bases sitting between them. CDR3 length: 16 amino acids. The CDR3 nucleotides are TGTGCCAGCAGCTTAAGCGGCGGGGAGAGCTCCTACGAGCAGTACTTC. It specifies CASSLSGGESSYEQYF.

This clonotype turned up a few times. The gene calls are TRBV7-9 and TRBJ2-1, with 10 nucleotides matching TRBD2. CDR3 length: 17 amino acids. Germline CDR1 SEHNR, CDR2 FQNEAQ (reference sequence). The V gene end was trimmed by 1 base and the J gene end by 4 bases; junction bases not matched to a gene: 7. CDR3 coding DNA: TGTGCCAGCAGCTTAGGGCTCGGACTAGCGGTTTACAATGAGCAGTTCTTC. Amino acid sequence: CASSLGLGLAVYNEQFF.

This clonotype was counted between two and nine times. The V and J genes are TRBV6-2 or TRBV6-3 and TRBJ2-1, with 12 bases matching TRBD2. The length of the CDR3 is 15 residues. Germline values: CDR1 MNHEY, CDR2 SVGEGT. The V gene end was trimmed by 8 bases and the J gene end by 2 bases; junction bases not matched to a gene: 4. CDR3 in DNA: TGTGCCAGCGTACTAGCGGGGGGAACCTACAATGAGCAGTTCTTC. It specifies CASVLAGGTYNEQFF.

This clonotype occurred a few times. The chain carries TRBV25-1 and TRBJ2-1; no reliable D call. CDR3 length equals 11 residues. V lost 8 bases to trimming and J lost 9 bases, with 11 bases between them. Germline CDR1 reads MGHDK; CDR2 reads SYGVNS. Written as DNA, the CDR3 is TGTGCCAGCTTCCTTTGGGGTGAGCAGTTCTTC. This codes for CASFLWGEQFF.

This clonotype has just a few counts. This chain uses TRBV9 with TRBJ2-1, with TRBD2 identical over 11 bases. With V trimmed by 0 bases and J by 7 bases, 3 bases remained unmatched. The germline V gene has CDR1 SGDLS and CDR2 YYNGEE. The CDR3 runs to 15 residues. The CDR3 sequence: CASSVALAGVNEQFF. CDR3 in DNA: TGTGCCAGCAGCGTAGCACTAGCGGGGGTTAATGAGCAGTTCTTC.

This clonotype showed up just a few times. V usage is TRBV7-2 and J usage is TRBJ2-1, with D tentatively TRBD1 or TRBD2 (5 bases each). The V and J ends lost 5 bases and 7 bases respectively, with 15 bases between them. The CDR3 has 14 amino acids. Germline V gives CDR1 SGHTA, CDR2 FQGNSA. The CDR3 protein is CASSQSTGRNEQFF. The CDR3 DNA reads TGTGCCAGCAGCCAATCAACGGGGCGAAATGAGCAGTTCTTC.

V gene TRBV30 combines with J gene TRBJ1-2, with D possibly matching TRBD1 (5 bases). Germline V CDR1 and CDR2: GTSNPN, SVGIG (reference sequence). V lost 3 bases and J lost 10, with 15 bases in between. This CDR3 comprises 12 residues. CDR3: CAWSTQTGHYTF. DNA for the CDR3: TGTGCCTGGAGCACACAAACCGGACACTACACCTTC.

The table lists this clonotype with a few counts. This chain joins TRBV29-1 and TRBJ2-1, with 7 positions matching TRBD1. Germline V CDR1 and CDR2: SQVTM, ANQGSEA. The V gene end was trimmed by 7 bases and the J gene end by 2 bases; junction bases not matched to a gene: 8. CDR3 length: 14 residues. The CDR3 is CSAGWTGPYNEQFF. In DNA form, the CDR3 reads TGCAGCGCTGGTTGGACAGGACCCTACAATGAGCAGTTCTTC.